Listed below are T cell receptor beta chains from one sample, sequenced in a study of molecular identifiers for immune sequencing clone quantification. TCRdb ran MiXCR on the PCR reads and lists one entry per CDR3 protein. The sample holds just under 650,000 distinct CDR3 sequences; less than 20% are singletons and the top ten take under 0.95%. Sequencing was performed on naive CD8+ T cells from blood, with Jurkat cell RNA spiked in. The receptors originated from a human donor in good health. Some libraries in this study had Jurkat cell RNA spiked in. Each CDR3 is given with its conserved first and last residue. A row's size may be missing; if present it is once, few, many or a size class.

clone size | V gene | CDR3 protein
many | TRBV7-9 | CASGGRTGEQYF
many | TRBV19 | CASSRWTDNTEAFF
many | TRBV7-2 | CASSLVPVQETQYF
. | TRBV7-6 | CASSPFGSYNSPLLF
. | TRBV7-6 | CASSYWDRDDQPQHF
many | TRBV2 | CASSEAQGYGYTF
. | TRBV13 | CASRPGTTYDEQYF
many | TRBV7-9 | CASSPSSTLDEQFF
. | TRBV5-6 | CASSRLLNTEAFF
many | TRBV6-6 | CASSLRVVQAPNLGDTQYF
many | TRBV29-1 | CSVGYLNEKLFF
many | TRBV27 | CASVRGGEQYF
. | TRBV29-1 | CSANRWGVGETQYF
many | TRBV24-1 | CATSDLVEFVETQYF
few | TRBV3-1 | CASSTTGSNEKLFF
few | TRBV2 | CASQPGPMNTGAFF
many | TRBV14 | CASSPRPGQGYGYTF
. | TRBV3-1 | CASSQDSDSNQPQHF
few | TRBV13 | CASSSERGTEAFF
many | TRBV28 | CASSQGTSGPEQFF
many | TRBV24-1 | CATSDLHPLHPYNEQFF
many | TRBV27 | CASSQIAPSTDTQYF
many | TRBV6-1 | CASRFGDRAGELHREAFF
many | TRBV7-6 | CASSLSGLETQYF
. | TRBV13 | CASSTAGTSGGTGELFF
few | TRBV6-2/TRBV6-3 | CASSQLAGGLLGNEQFF
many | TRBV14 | CASSEGGRSSSLLLDTQYF
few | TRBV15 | CATSTELRNTEAFF
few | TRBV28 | CASRFRLAGVSGELFF
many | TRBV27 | CASSFGDRVTDTQYF
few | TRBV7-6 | CASRLRRGRDPQETQYF
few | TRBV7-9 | CASSLLAGGTQETQYF
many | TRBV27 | CASSLGGAHQPQHF
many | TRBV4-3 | CASSSGLSYNEQFF
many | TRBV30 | CAWSPSGSFSNQPQHF
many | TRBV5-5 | CASSSILAGGPLEQFF
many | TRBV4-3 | CASSHGVASGGENEQYF
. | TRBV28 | CASSLIQEIQETQYF
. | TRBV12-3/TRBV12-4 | CASSLRAPRDSSYNEQFF
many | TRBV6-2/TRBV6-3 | CASRTDRENGMGNQPQHF
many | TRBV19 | CASSIGSRGTQPQHF